The 27 T cell receptor beta chains below were found in one sample sequenced in a study of blood T cells in healthy people across ages. Combining a sample-barcoded 5' primer with a J-beta primer mix, a second PCR ran for roughly 7 to 11 cycles. MiXCR was run by TCRdb on the 5' RACE reads, yielding one entry per CDR3 protein. The table has around 650,000 distinct CDR3 sequences, approximately 30% seen once. Sequencing was performed on blood. The receptors originated from a woman aged 80 or over in good health.

The chain is built from TRBV25-1 and TRBJ2-5, with 12 bases fitting TRBD1. This CDR3 region has 15 residues. The V segment lost 6 bases and the J segment 4 bases; nucleotides outside the gene matches: 6. CDR1 and CDR2 (germline): MGHDK, SYGVNS. The CDR3 nucleotides read TGTGCCAGCAGCCGGGACAGGGGGCTTGGAGAGACCCAGTACTTC. It is translated as CASSRDRGLGETQYF.

This clonotype came up many times. This rearrangement joins TRBV29-1 to TRBJ2-1; unclear D gene. V shed 3 bases and J shed 0 bases, with 12 bases lying between them. This CDR3 spans 15 amino acids. The germline CDR1 and CDR2 sequences are SQVTM and ANQGSEA. Here the CDR3 DNA reads TGCAGCGTTGATGGCGCTAAGGGCTCCTACAATGAGCAGTTCTTC. This translates into CSVDGAKGSYNEQFF.

This clonotype appeared many times. V and J are TRBV5-1 and TRBJ2-1; tentatively, D is TRBD1 (7 bases). Trimming removed 3 bases at V and 8 bases at J, with 18 bases between. From germline, CDR1 is SGHRS and CDR2 YFSETQ. CDR3 length: 15 amino acids. CDR3 nucleotide sequence: TGCGCCAGCAGCTGGCAGCCAGGGGGGAGCGATGAGCAGTTCTTC. This gives the protein CASSWQPGGSDEQFF.

J is TRBJ1-5 and V is TRBV28; unclear D gene. The CDR3 sequence is 13 residues long. Germline loops: CDR1 MDHEN, CDR2 SYDVKM. V was clipped by 6 bases and J by 2 bases, with 8 bases between them. The CDR3 loop reads CASRLRGNQPQHF. The CDR3 DNA follows: TGTGCCAGCAGGTTAAGGGGCAATCAGCCCCAGCATTTT. Full variable domain (rest looked up from reference TRBV28 and TRBJ1-5): DVKVTQSSRYLVKRTGEKVFLECVQDMDHENMFWYRQDPGLGLRLIYFSYDVKMKEKGDIPEGYSVSREKKERFSLILESASTNQTSMYLCASRLRGNQPQHFGDGTRLSIL.

The J gene is TRBJ1-4, the V gene TRBV9, with D perhaps TRBD1 (6 bases). The germline V and J ends were trimmed by 3 bases and 4 bases, with 13 bases remaining between them. This CDR3 comprises 15 residues. The V gene's germline CDR1 is SGDLS and CDR2 YYNGEE. The CDR3 region is CASSAQGRLNEKLFF. Here the CDR3 DNA reads TGTGCCAGCAGCGCACAGGGAAGGCTTAATGAAAAACTGTTTTTT.

This clonotype was detected only a few times. The chain carries TRBV7-9 and TRBJ1-6; 8 bases fit TRBD1. Germline values: CDR1 SEHNR, CDR2 FQNEAQ (reference sequence). This CDR3 is built from 18 residues. V shed 5 bases, J shed 1 base, and the junction held 10 bases outside the gene matches. For the CDR3, the DNA is TGTGCCAGCAGCCCCTTGACAGGGGTTGGGTCCTATAATTCACCCCTCCACTTT. Its translation is CASSPLTGVGSYNSPLHF.

In its sample, this clonotype was seen many times. V is TRBV9 and J is TRBJ1-1; 8 bases match TRBD1. This CDR3 is 16 amino acids long. Germline V gene data show CDR1 as SGDLS and CDR2 as YYNGEE. Trimming took 3 bases from V and 6 from J; bases not matched to a gene: 13. DNA of the CDR3: TGTGCCAGCAGCGCAGGGGGCGCAGCTAGATCCGCTGAAGCTTTCTTT. It specifies CASSAGGAARSAEAFF.

This clonotype was picked up one time. The rearrangement links TRBV20-1 to TRBJ2-5, with D hard to call. With the DNA end fitting TRBJ2-7 better, the J assignment may be wrong. This CDR3 has 13 residues. CDR1 is DFQATT, CDR2 SNEGSKA, per germline (reference sequence). In DNA form, the CDR3 reads TGCAGTGCTCCTAGGGATCTCGCCGGCGAGCAGTACTTC. Protein: CSAPRDLAGEQYF.

Comments on this clonotype: A much bigger clone sits one base away, suggesting this may be a read error. The chain employs TRBV7-3 and TRBJ2-7; D perhaps matches TRBD1 (5 bases). The last part of the DNA fits TRBJ2-5 better; the J call may be wrong. The CDR3 contains 16 residues. Germline V gene data show CDR1 as SGHTA and CDR2 as FQGTGA. In nucleotides, the CDR3 is TGTACCAGCAGCCCCCGCACGGGTCAAAAGGGGGAGACCCAGTACTTC. Translation gives CTSSPRTGQKGETQYF.

Details on this clonotype: With a much larger clone just one base away, this may be a read error. V is TRBV2 and J is TRBJ2-1; 10 bases map to TRBD2. The V segment lost 8 bases and the J segment 9 bases; nucleotides outside the gene matches: 13. Germline V gene sequence: CDR1 SNHLY, CDR2 FYNNEI. There are 15 residues in the CDR3. Written as DNA, the CDR3 is TGTGCCAGCGGCCAAGCGGGGGGGCCCGTTATTGAGCAGTTCTTC. Amino acid sequence: CASGQAGGPVIEQFF.

This clonotype was recorded at least ten times. V usage is TRBV20-1 and J usage is TRBJ1-5; 8 bases agree with TRBD1. Germline V gene data show CDR1 as DFQATT and CDR2 as SNEGSKA (reference sequence). CDR3 length equals 13 residues. Trimming cost V 6 bases and J 3 bases; bases outside gene matches: 4. The CDR3 DNA is TGCAGTGCAACGACAGGGGTCAATCAGCCCCAGCATTTT. It yields the protein CSATTGVNQPQHF.

This clonotype was recorded a few times. The genes are TRBV3-1 and TRBJ1-6; 7 nucleotides agree with TRBD1. The CDR3 covers 17 residues. The trim removed 3 bases at V and 6 bases at J, leaving 11 bases unmatched. The germline CDR1 and CDR2 sequences are LGHDT and YNNKEL (reference sequence). The CDR3 sequence: CASSQDAAGTANSPLHF. In nucleotides, the CDR3 is TGTGCCAGCAGCCAGGATGCCGCCGGGACAGCTAATTCACCCCTCCACTTT.

This chain links TRBV10-3 with TRBJ2-1; TRBD1 might be the D (7 bases). The V and J ends lost 5 bases and 7 bases respectively, with 21 bases between them. The CDR3 length is 16 residues. Per the germline V gene, CDR1 is ENHRY and CDR2 is SYGVKD. The CDR3 DNA sequence: TGTGCCATCAGTTACAGGGGTTTGGGGGGCTTGAATGAGCAGTTCTTC. This encodes CAISYRGLGGLNEQFF.

Many counts were recorded for this clonotype. This chain connects TRBV20-1 to TRBJ2-7, with D unresolved. V shed 3 bases and J shed 2 bases, with 14 bases lying between them. Germline-derived CDR1 and CDR2 are DFQATT and SNEGSKA (reference sequence). The CDR3 loop spans 14 amino acids. The CDR3 spells CSASYPGSPYEQYF. As DNA, the CDR3 is TGCAGTGCTAGTTACCCCGGGTCCCCCTACGAGCAGTACTTC.

The chain has TRBV12-3 or TRBV12-4 and TRBJ2-3; 7 nucleotides match TRBD1. The CDR3 is 15 amino acids. V shed 6 bases, J shed 11 bases, and the junction held 17 bases outside the gene matches. CDR3 nucleotides: TGTGCCAGCAGCCAAGCGGACAGGAGCGCAGATGTGCAGTATTTT. The encoded protein is CASSQADRSADVQYF.

The genes are TRBV6-6 and TRBJ2-2, with D tentatively TRBD1 (6 bases). The CDR3 spans 14 residues. The V end lost 6 bases, the J end lost 2 bases, and 10 bases lay between the germline ends. Germline assignment: CDR1 MNHNY and CDR2 SVGAGI (reference sequence). The CDR3 DNA is TGTGCCAGCAGCCGGGACACCAACACCGGGGAGCTGTTTTTT. Translated, it gives CASSRDTNTGELFF.

This clonotype came up many times. The V gene is TRBV10-3, the J gene TRBJ1-6; D ambiguous. Germline V CDR1 and CDR2: ENHRY, SYGVKD. This CDR3 is 14 amino acids long. V lost 6 bases, J lost 7 bases, and 13 bases lay in between. This CDR3 is CAISLQDGNSPLHF. Written as DNA, the CDR3 is TGTGCCATCAGCCTCCAAGACGGGAATTCACCCCTCCACTTT.

The chain joins TRBV5-4 to TRBJ2-1; D is unclear. Matching the DNA end better, TRBJ2-7 makes the J call doubtful. The CDR3 covers 15 residues. Germline V gives CDR1 SGHNT, CDR2 YYREEE (reference sequence). CDR3 sequence (DNA): TGTGCCAGCAGCTTGCGGGCAGGCTCCTACAATGAGCAGTACTTC. It encodes CASSLRAGSYNEQYF.

This clonotype was counted only a few times. This chain joins TRBV12-3 or TRBV12-4 and TRBJ1-2, with D possibly matching TRBD1 (6 bases). The germline V and J ends were trimmed by 1 base and 4 bases, with 25 bases remaining between them. The CDR3 has 19 amino acids. The CDR3 loop is CASSLDRVGIEGKVYGYTF. The CDR3 DNA sequence: TGTGCCAGCAGTTTAGACAGGGTCGGTATAGAGGGAAAGGTCTATGGCTACACCTTC.

This clonotype was picked up one time. Since a much larger clone is just one base distant, this may be a read error. The CDR3 DNA follows: TGTGCCAGCAGCTTAGGGACAGGGGAGTCGGAAAAACCGTTTTTT. This gives the protein CASSLGTGESEKPFF. This chain joins TRBV7-9 and TRBJ1-4; 9 bases line up with TRBD1. The CDR3 spans 15 residues. CDR1 SEHNR and CDR2 FQNEAQ come from the germline V gene (reference sequence).

This clonotype has a handful of counts. This chain uses TRBV20-1 with TRBJ2-7; possibly TRBD1 for D (5 bases). TRBJ2-5 matches the DNA end more closely, so the J call is doubtful. The V gene's germline CDR1 is DFQATT and CDR2 SNEGSKA (reference sequence). The CDR3 has 13 amino acids. The CDR3 reads CSALRGSRGTQYF. The CDR3, as DNA: TGCAGTGCACTAAGGGGCTCAAGAGGGACCCAGTACTTC.

This sequence joins TRBV20-1 and TRBJ1-1; D uncertain. CDR1 and CDR2 from the germline V gene are DFQATT and SNEGSKA (reference sequence). The CDR3 contains 13 residues. V was clipped by 1 base and J by 2 bases, with 8 bases between them. The CDR3 DNA reads as TGCAGTGCTAGAGGGGAATTCAACACTGAAGCTTTCTTT. Protein product: CSARGEFNTEAFF.

This clonotype turned up a few times. This chain connects TRBV30 to TRBJ2-1; D call uncertain. The length of the CDR3 is 16 residues. V was cut by 0 bases and J by 9 bases, with 21 bases left in between. Per the germline V gene, CDR1 is GTSNPN and CDR2 is SVGIG (reference sequence). CDR3 sequence reads: CAWSVPTNSRWGEQFF. Written as DNA, the CDR3 is TGTGCCTGGAGTGTTCCGACAAACTCCAGGTGGGGTGAGCAGTTCTTC.

This clonotype was counted between two and nine times. At one end the junction does not follow the germline gene, possibly because of a read error. This chain's CDR3 is CASRGQGMNTEVFF. DNA of the CDR3: TGTGCCAGCAGGGGACAGGGGATGAACACTGAAGTTTTCTTT. The rearrangement links TRBV6-1 to TRBJ1-1, with 10 nucleotides matching TRBD1. Per the germline V gene, CDR1 is MNHNS and CDR2 is SASEGT. This CDR3 has 14 residues.

As for this clonotype: A read error may account for a junction end that differs from germline. The rearrangement joins TRBV24-1 to TRBJ2-5; 14 bases align to TRBD2. The J call may not be correct, given that the DNA end is closer to TRBJ2-7. The V gene's germline CDR1 is KGHDR and CDR2 SFDVKD. The CDR3 consists of 15 residues. CDR3 sequence reads: CAASQGLAGGYEQYF. The CDR3 nucleotides are TGTGCCGCCAGTCAAGGACTAGCGGGGGGTTACGAGCAGTACTTC.

This clonotype was seen more than once but under ten times. The V call is TRBV7-6, the J call TRBJ1-1, with D possibly TRBD1 on 5 matching bases. The CDR3 is 14 residues long. Germline loops: CDR1 SGHVS, CDR2 FNYEAQ. Trimming removed 5 bases at V and 5 bases at J, with 15 bases between. The DNA for the CDR3 is TGTGCCAGCAGCGGGTTTGCGGGGGGAACTGAAGCTTTCTTT. Protein sequence: CASSGFAGGTEAFF.

This clonotype has just one count. This chain connects TRBV20-1 to TRBJ2-7; D ambiguous. The germline V gene encodes CDR1 DFQATT and CDR2 SNEGSKA (reference sequence). This CDR3 has 13 residues. The ends were cut back, 3 bases at V and 7 bases at J, with 16 bases in the middle. DNA for the CDR3: TGCAGTGCTAGGCCCCCTTTGGTTAATGAGCAGTACTTC. Translated: CSARPPLVNEQYF.